The 22 T cell receptor beta chains given below trace back to one sample, sequenced in a study of shared T cell receptors in the human thymus. The table came from immunoSEQ multiplex PCR; TCRdb's copy has only in-frame clones and leaves some out. The profile shows roughly 550,000 clones, roughly 74% of them singletons. In addition, the sample was reused for a study of human thymus T cells.

Input material: thymocytes. Receptor source: a boy in the first two years of life with a congenital heart defect.

V and J are TRBV19 and TRBJ2-7, with TRBD2 matching over 8 bases. The CDR3 consists of 16 residues. V shed 4 bases, J shed 3 bases, and the junction held 11 bases outside the gene matches. Germline V gene sequence: CDR1 LNHDA, CDR2 SQIVND (reference sequence). The CDR3 protein is CASSTRLGGGFYEQYF. The DNA for the CDR3 is TGTGCCAGTAGTACCCGTTTAGGCGGGGGGTTCTACGAGCAGTACTTC.

The J gene is TRBJ1-1, the V gene TRBV9; maybe TRBD1 (5 bases). Trimming removed 0 bases at V and 3 bases at J, with 9 bases between. The CDR3 spans 14 residues. CDR1 is SGDLS, CDR2 YYNGEE, per germline. CDR3 protein: CASSVGGVHTEAFF. The CDR3 DNA is TGTGCCAGCAGCGTAGGGGGGGTACACACTGAAGCTTTCTTT. The full variable domain, completed using reference TRBV9 and TRBJ1-1, is DSGVTQTPKHLITATGQRVTLRCSPRSGDLSVYWYQQSLDQGLQFLIQYYNGEERAKGNILERFSAQQFPDLHSELNLSSLELGDSALYFCASSVGGVHTEAFFGQGTRLTVV.

The rearrangement links TRBV4-2 to TRBJ2-7; 11 nucleotides line up with TRBD2. Germline V gene sequence: CDR1 LGHNA, CDR2 YNFKEQ. This CDR3 spans 17 amino acids. J was trimmed by 2 bases and V by 1 base; bases with no gene match: 7. Here the CDR3 DNA reads TGTGCCAGCAGCCAAGGACTAGCGGGGAAGGGGACCTACGAGCAGTACTTC. It codes for CASSQGLAGKGTYEQYF.

This clone has just a few counts. The chain employs TRBV28 and TRBJ2-7; D perhaps matches TRBD1 (6 bases). CDR1 is MDHEN, CDR2 SYDVKM, per germline. Trimming cost V 1 base and J 2 bases, with 12 bases left between them. This CDR3 is 15 amino acids long. CDR3 in amino acids: CASSLFPGTTYEQYF. The CDR3 DNA reads as TGTGCCAGCAGTTTATTCCCCGGGACAACCTACGAGCAGTACTTC.

V usage is TRBV9 and J usage is TRBJ2-1; 8 positions agree with TRBD2. The V gene's germline CDR1 is SGDLS and CDR2 YYNGEE. The junction had 17 bases not matched to a gene; V was cut back by 1 base and J by 5 bases. The CDR3 totals 19 residues. The CDR3 here is CASSVLPALGGRRDNEQFF. For the CDR3, the DNA is TGTGCCAGCAGCGTATTACCCGCCTTGGGCGGGAGGAGGGACAATGAGCAGTTCTTC.

This chain links TRBV5-5 with TRBJ2-7; no clear D gene. The CDR3 consists of 14 residues. Germline CDR1 reads SGHKS; CDR2 reads YYEKEE (reference sequence). V gave up 3 bases and J gave up 0 bases, with 10 bases separating them. CDR3 sequence: CASSSLFSSYEQYF. The CDR3 DNA reads TGTGCCAGCAGCTCCCTTTTCTCCTCCTACGAGCAGTACTTC. Using reference TRBV5-5 and TRBJ2-7 for the parts outside the CDR3, the full variable domain is DAGVTQSPTHLIKTRGQQVTLRCSPISGHKSVSWYQQVLGQGPQFIFQYYEKEERGRGNFPDRFSARQFPNYSSELNVNALLLGDSALYLCASSSLFSSYEQYFGPGTRLTVT.

The chain couples TRBV2 to TRBJ1-5; the D is unclear. Germline V CDR1 and CDR2: SNHLY, FYNNEI. Trimming took off 4 bases at V and 6 bases at J, with 22 bases between the two ends. CDR3 size: 17 residues. The CDR3 loop reads CASSVKGEGSLGQPQHF. The CDR3 DNA reads as TGTGCCAGCAGTGTAAAGGGTGAGGGATCCTTGGGTCAGCCCCAGCATTTT.

The J gene is TRBJ2-4, the V gene TRBV27; 11 bases fit TRBD1. The germline gives CDR1 MNHEY, CDR2 SMNVEV (reference sequence). The CDR3 has 15 residues. V was pared by 6 bases and J by 2 bases, with 3 bases of the junction left unmatched. CDR3 sequence (DNA): TGTGCCAGCAGAGGGACAGGGGGTCCCAAAAACATTCAGTACTTC. Translating it yields CASRGTGGPKNIQYF.

This clone was seen once. The J gene is TRBJ1-1, the V gene TRBV6-5, with D hard to call. The V end was cut by 2 bases, the J end by 5 bases, with 9 bases between. The CDR3 runs 13 residues. From germline, CDR1 is MNHEY and CDR2 SVGAGI. In nucleotides, the CDR3 is TGTGCCAGCAGTTACGATGAGGGTACTGAAGCTTTCTTT. Amino acid sequence: CASSYDEGTEAFF.

This clone was counted only a few times. The V call is TRBV5-4, the J call TRBJ2-1; 8 bases line up with TRBD2. The ends lost 4 bases at V and 3 bases at J; junction bases unmatched: 9. This CDR3 contains 16 residues. Germline V gives CDR1 SGHNT, CDR2 YYREEE (reference sequence). As DNA, the CDR3 is TGTGCCAGCAGCCTCATCAATAGCGGGAACTACAATGAGCAGTTCTTC. Translated: CASSLINSGNYNEQFF.

The chain employs TRBV6-1 and TRBJ1-5; 7 bases are shared with TRBD1. The CDR3 spans 15 residues. V lost 1 base and J lost 5; bases outside the gene matches: 5. In germline, CDR1 is MNHNS, CDR2 SASEGT. The CDR3 nucleotides are TGTGCCAGCAGTGAAGACGACAGGGTGCATCAGCCCCAGCATTTT. Translating it yields CASSEDDRVHQPQHF.

The chain couples TRBV28 to TRBJ1-1; TRBD1 matches at 9 bases. The CDR3 extends over 12 amino acids. With 6 bases clipped from V and 12 bases from J, the junction kept 8 bases outside the gene matches. Germline loops: CDR1 MDHEN, CDR2 SYDVKM. The CDR3 bases are TGTGCCAGCAGCCCTGACAGGGGGGGAACTTTCTTT. Its translation is CASSPDRGGTFF.

The chain is built from TRBV4-2 and TRBJ1-3; no firm D call. Trimming pared 1 base from V and 4 bases from J, leaving 17 bases between. This CDR3 region has 17 residues. CDR1 and CDR2 from the germline V gene are LGHNA and YNFKEQ. This CDR3 is CASSQGGWSRPGNTIYF. The CDR3 DNA reads TGTGCCAGCAGCCAAGGAGGATGGAGCCGCCCCGGAAACACCATATATTTT.

The chain uses TRBV27 and TRBJ2-7; TRBD2 matches at 7 bases. This CDR3 is 13 amino acids long. Trimming removed 4 bases from V and 6 bases from J; junction bases left unmatched: 6. CDR1 and CDR2 (germline): MNHEY, SMNVEV (reference sequence). The CDR3 region is CASSSRGGGEQYF. Here the CDR3 DNA reads TGTGCCAGCAGTTCTCGTGGGGGGGGCGAGCAGTACTTC.

The V call is TRBV28, the J call TRBJ1-1; D call uncertain. Deletions cut 5 bases from V and 0 bases from J, with 10 bases between. The V gene's germline CDR1 is MDHEN and CDR2 SYDVKM. This CDR3 spans 14 amino acids. The DNA for the CDR3 is TGTGCCAGCAGTCCGAGACTGTTGAACACTGAAGCTTTCTTT. It encodes CASSPRLLNTEAFF.

The rearrangement uses TRBV10-3 and TRBJ1-1; tentative D call: TRBD1 (5 bases). The ends were cut back, 7 bases at V and 5 bases at J, with 14 bases in the middle. CDR1 is ENHRY and CDR2 is SYGVKD in the germline V gene. The CDR3 consists of 13 residues. CDR3: CAIMVGLRTEAFF. In DNA, the CDR3 is TGTGCCATCATGGTGGGGCTGAGGACTGAAGCTTTCTTT.

The chain carries TRBV5-1 and TRBJ2-6, with unresolved D. CDR1 is SGHRS and CDR2 is YFSETQ in the germline V gene. There are 17 residues in the CDR3. Trimming shortened V by 0 bases and J by 0 bases, and 10 bases separated the two germline ends. CDR3 in DNA: TGCGCCAGCAGCTTGGACAGAAAAGTCTCTGGGGCCAACGTCCTGACTTTC. Protein sequence: CASSLDRKVSGANVLTF. Together with reference TRBV5-1 and TRBJ2-6, the CDR3 gives the full variable domain: KAGVTQTPRYLIKTRGQQVTLSCSPISGHRSVSWYQQTPGQGLQFLFEYFSETQRNKGNFPGRFSGRQFSNSRSEMNVSTLELGDSALYLCASSLDRKVSGANVLTFGAGSRLTVL.

The chain employs TRBV5-4 and TRBJ2-1, with a possible D match to TRBD2 (6 bases). CDR1 SGHNT and CDR2 YYREEE come from the germline V gene (reference sequence). This CDR3 comprises 17 residues. The V end lost 0 bases, the J end lost 1 base, and 14 bases lay between the germline ends. In nucleotides, the CDR3 is TGTGCCAGCAGCTTGGAGGGTGCGGGAAGGTCCTACAATGAGCAGTTCTTC. Residues: CASSLEGAGRSYNEQFF.

The chain links TRBV15 to TRBJ2-7; TRBD2 matches 7 bases. V trimming: 1 base; J trimming: 3 bases; junction bases outside the gene matches: 6. CDR3 length: 15 amino acids. Germline-derived CDR1 and CDR2 are LNHNV and YYDKDF (reference sequence). CDR3 amino acids: CATSRGRDYYYEQYF. The CDR3 DNA follows: TGTGCCACCAGCAGAGGTCGGGACTATTACTACGAGCAGTACTTC.

This clone was picked up a small number of times. The CDR3 DNA reads as TGCGCCAGCAGACTGGACAGGGACTCCTACGAGCAGTACTTC. It codes for CASRLDRDSYEQYF. The V call is TRBV5-1, the J call TRBJ2-7; TRBD1 agrees at 8 bases. Germline CDR1 SGHRS, CDR2 YFSETQ. The CDR3 covers 14 residues. J gave up 0 bases and V 5 bases, and 4 bases lay outside the gene matches.

The chain has TRBV6-5 and TRBJ2-7, with a weak D call TRBD2 (5 bases). This CDR3 has 13 amino acids. Deletions cut 0 bases from V and 6 bases from J, with 9 bases between. Germline CDR1 reads MNHEY; CDR2 reads SVGAGI. The CDR3 DNA is TGTGCCAGCAGTTACTCCCCGGGGAGCGAGCAGTACTTC. Its protein product is CASSYSPGSEQYF.

J is TRBJ1-2 and V is TRBV10-2; tentatively, D is TRBD1 (6 bases). Trimming cost V 2 bases and J 4 bases, with 17 bases left between them. This CDR3 region has 16 residues. CDR1 and CDR2 from the germline V gene are WSHSY and SAAADI. The CDR3 loop reads CASSESPETGAYGYTF. The CDR3 bases are TGCGCCAGCAGTGAGAGTCCGGAGACAGGTGCCTATGGCTACACCTTC.